These T cell receptor beta chains were read from a single sample in a study of T cells in Graves' hyperthyroidism and ophthalmopathy. TCRdb used MiXCR to reprocess the multiplex PCR reads, holding one entry per CDR3 protein. This sample has about 600,000 distinct CDR3 sequences, with about a sixth found just once. The source material was blood. These receptors all come from a woman between 40 and 55 years old with Graves' ophthalmopathy. Each CDR3 is given with its conserved first and last residue. The D gene is left open where the match is weak. Some rows mark clone size as missing; the rest say once, few, many or name a class of expanded clone.

many	TRBD2	TRBV27	TRBJ2-3	TGTGCCAGCAGCGAACAAGCGGGAATAAGCACAGATACGCAGTATTTT	CASSEQAGISTDTQYF
NA	TRBD2	TRBV6-5	TRBJ2-2	TGTGCCAGCAGTTACTCGACGGGGGGATCCACCGGGGAGCTGTTTTTT	CASSYSTGGSTGELFF
NA	NA	TRBV11-2	TRBJ2-1	TGTGCCAGCAGCTTAGATCAGGGGTTAGCGGCCTACAATGAGCAGTTCTTC	CASSLDQGLAAYNEQFF
many	NA	TRBV20-1	TRBJ2-7	TGCAGTGCCACTAACCCCATCAGGGCTCCCTCCTACGAGCAGTACTTC	CSATNPIRAPSYEQYF
few	NA	TRBV20-1	TRBJ2-3	TGCAGTGCTAGACCCCTTAGGGATACGCAGTATTTT	CSARPLRDTQYF
many	NA	TRBV28	TRBJ2-5	TGTGCCAGCAGACCCCAGTTTCTTGGGACCCAGTACTTC	CASRPQFLGTQYF
few	NA	TRBV6-1	TRBJ1-4	TGTGCCAGCAACTTAGGTCGGGGGATTAATGAAAAACTGTTTTTT	CASNLGRGINEKLFF
NA	NA	TRBV20-1	TRBJ2-3	TGCAGTGCTAGAGACGGGCAGTCCACAGATACGCAGTATTTT	CSARDGQSTDTQYF
NA	TRBD2	TRBV6-5	TRBJ2-3	TGCGCCAGCAATTTGGCGGGGAGGGGACCCACAGATACGCAGTATTTT	CASNLAGRGPTDTQYF
many	NA	TRBV2	TRBJ2-7	TGTGCCAGCAGTAGTAGGGGCGGCAGGGGGGTGCACGAGCAGTACTTC	CASSSRGGRGVHEQYF
NA	NA	TRBV6-6	TRBJ2-3	TGTGCCAGCAGTTACGACAGGTCTAGCACAGATACGCAGTATTTT	CASSYDRSSTDTQYF
NA	TRBD1	TRBV3-1	TRBJ1-4	TGTGCCAGCAGCCCCCAGACAGGGGGAGAAAAACTGTTTTTT	CASSPQTGGEKLFF
few	NA	TRBV11-2	TRBJ2-2	TGTGCCAGCAGCTTTGAGACCTGGGGCGGGGAGCTGTTTTTT	CASSFETWGGELFF
many	TRBD2	TRBV2	TRBJ2-1	TGTGCCAGCCAGAGACTAGCGGGAGGGAATGAGCAGTTCTTC	CASQRLAGGNEQFF
few	NA	TRBV5-1	TRBJ2-1	TGCGCCAGCAGCTTGACCGGGGGCCATAACAATGAGCAGTTCTTC	CASSLTGGHNNEQFF
few	NA	TRBV7-2	TRBJ2-1	TGTGCCAGCAGCTCCCGTGGGGTCTCCTACAATGAGCAGTTCTTC	CASSSRGVSYNEQFF
NA	NA	TRBV6-2/TRBV6-3	TRBJ2-3	TGTGCCAGCAGTGCGGTGGCGGGGGAGACAGGTACACAGTATTTT	CASSAVAGETGTQYF
NA	TRBD1	TRBV6-5	TRBJ1-6	TGTGCCAGCAGTTATGGTGGACAGGGTTGGTTTGCCAATTCACCCCTCCACTTT	CASSYGGQGWFANSPLHF